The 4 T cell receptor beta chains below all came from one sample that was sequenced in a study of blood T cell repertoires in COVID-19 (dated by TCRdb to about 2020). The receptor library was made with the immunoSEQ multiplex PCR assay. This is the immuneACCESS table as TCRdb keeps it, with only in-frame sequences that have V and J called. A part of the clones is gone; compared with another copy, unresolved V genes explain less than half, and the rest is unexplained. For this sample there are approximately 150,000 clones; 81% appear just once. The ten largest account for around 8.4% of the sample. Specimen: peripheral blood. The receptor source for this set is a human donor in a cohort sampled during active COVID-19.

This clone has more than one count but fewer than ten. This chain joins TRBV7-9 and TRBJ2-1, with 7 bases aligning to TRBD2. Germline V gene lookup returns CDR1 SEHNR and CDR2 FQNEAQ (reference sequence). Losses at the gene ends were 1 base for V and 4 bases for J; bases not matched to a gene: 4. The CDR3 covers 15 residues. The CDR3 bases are TGTGCCAGCAGCTTAGGCGGGAGCGAGTACAATGAGCAGTTCTTC. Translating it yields CASSLGGSEYNEQFF.

The CDR3 DNA sequence: TGTGCCAGTATCCCTGCAGGGGGCGGGGATGAGCAGTTCTTC. Residues: CASIPAGGGDEQFF. V gene TRBV19 combines with J gene TRBJ2-1, with 8 bases identical to TRBD1. The CDR3 has 14 residues. V dropped 7 bases and J dropped 8; count of bases not matched to a gene: 10. Per the germline V gene, CDR1 is LNHDA and CDR2 is SQIVND (reference sequence).

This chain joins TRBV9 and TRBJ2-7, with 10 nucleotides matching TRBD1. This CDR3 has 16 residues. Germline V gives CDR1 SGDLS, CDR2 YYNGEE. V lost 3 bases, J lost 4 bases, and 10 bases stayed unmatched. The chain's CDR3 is CASSADRGSLKYEQYF. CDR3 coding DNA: TGTGCCAGCAGCGCGGACAGGGGGAGTCTTAAGTACGAGCAGTACTTC.

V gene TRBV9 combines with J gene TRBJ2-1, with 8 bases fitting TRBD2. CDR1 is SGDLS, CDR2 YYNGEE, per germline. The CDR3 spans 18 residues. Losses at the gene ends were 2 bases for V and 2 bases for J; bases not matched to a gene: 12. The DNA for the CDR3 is TGTGCCAGCAGCGTGGGACTAGACGGTCGAGTCGCCTACAATGAGCAGTTCTTC. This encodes CASSVGLDGRVAYNEQFF. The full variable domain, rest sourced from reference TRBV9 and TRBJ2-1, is DSGVTQTPKHLITATGQRVTLRCSPRSGDLSVYWYQQSLDQGLQFLIQYYNGEERAKGNILERFSAQQFPDLHSELNLSSLELGDSALYFCASSVGLDGRVAYNEQFFGPGTRLTVL.